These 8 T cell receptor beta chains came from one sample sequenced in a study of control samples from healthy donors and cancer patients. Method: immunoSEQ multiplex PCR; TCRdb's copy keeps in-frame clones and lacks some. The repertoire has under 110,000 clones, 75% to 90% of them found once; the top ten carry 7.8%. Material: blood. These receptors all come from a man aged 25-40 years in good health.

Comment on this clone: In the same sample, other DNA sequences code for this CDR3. The DNA of the CDR3 is TGTGCCAGCAGTGAAACTAGCGGGACCGATACGCAGTATTTT. Translating gives CASSETSGTDTQYF. This chain links TRBV6-4 with TRBJ2-3; 10 nucleotides match TRBD2. The trim removed 3 bases at V and 6 bases at J, leaving 3 bases unmatched. The CDR3 contains 14 residues. CDR1 and CDR2 (germline): MRHNA, SNTAGT.

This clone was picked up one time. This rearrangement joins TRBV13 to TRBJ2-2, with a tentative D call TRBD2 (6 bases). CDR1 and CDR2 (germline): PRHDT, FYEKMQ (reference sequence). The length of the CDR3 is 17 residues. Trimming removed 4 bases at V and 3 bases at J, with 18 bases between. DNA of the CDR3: TGTGCCAGCAGCTCTGGTGGGGCGGGAATTTACACCGGGGAGCTGTTTTTT. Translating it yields CASSSGGAGIYTGELFF.

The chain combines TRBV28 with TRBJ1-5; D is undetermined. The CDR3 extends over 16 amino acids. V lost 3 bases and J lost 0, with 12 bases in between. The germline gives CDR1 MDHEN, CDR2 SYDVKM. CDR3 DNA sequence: TGTGCCAGCAGTTTTCGGCAGTTCTATAGCAATCAGCCCCAGCATTTT. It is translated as CASSFRQFYSNQPQHF.

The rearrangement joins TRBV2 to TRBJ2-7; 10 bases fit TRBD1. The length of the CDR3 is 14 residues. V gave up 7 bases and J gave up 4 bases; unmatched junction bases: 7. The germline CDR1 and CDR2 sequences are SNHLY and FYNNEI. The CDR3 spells CASTKTGGAYEQYF. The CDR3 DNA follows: TGTGCCAGCACTAAGACAGGGGGCGCGTACGAGCAGTACTTC.

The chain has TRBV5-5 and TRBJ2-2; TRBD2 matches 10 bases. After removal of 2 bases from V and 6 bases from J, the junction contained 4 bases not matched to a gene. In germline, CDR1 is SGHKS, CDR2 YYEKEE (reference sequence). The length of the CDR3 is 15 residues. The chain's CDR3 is CASSLLAGLPGELFF. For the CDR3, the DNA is TGTGCCAGCAGCTTACTAGCGGGACTTCCCGGGGAGCTGTTTTTT.

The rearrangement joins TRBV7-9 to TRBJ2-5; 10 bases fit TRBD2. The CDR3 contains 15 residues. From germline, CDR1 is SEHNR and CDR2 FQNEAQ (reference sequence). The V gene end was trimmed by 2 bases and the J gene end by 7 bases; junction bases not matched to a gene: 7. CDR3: CASSLRLAGSGTQYF. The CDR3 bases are TGTGCCAGCAGCTTACGACTAGCGGGTTCCGGGACCCAGTACTTC.

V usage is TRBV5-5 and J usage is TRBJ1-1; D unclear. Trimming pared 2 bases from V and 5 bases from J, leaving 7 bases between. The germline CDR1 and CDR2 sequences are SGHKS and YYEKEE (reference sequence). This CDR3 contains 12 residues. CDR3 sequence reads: CASSLIITEAFF. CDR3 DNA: TGTGCCAGCAGCTTAATCATTACTGAAGCTTTCTTT.

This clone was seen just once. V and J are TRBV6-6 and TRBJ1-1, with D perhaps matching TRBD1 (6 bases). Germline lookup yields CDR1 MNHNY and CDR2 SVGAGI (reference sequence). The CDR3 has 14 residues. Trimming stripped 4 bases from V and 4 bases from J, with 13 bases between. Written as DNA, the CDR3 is TGTGCCAGCAGTTCTCGGAGGGGGACCACTGAAGCTTTCTTT. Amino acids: CASSSRRGTTEAFF.